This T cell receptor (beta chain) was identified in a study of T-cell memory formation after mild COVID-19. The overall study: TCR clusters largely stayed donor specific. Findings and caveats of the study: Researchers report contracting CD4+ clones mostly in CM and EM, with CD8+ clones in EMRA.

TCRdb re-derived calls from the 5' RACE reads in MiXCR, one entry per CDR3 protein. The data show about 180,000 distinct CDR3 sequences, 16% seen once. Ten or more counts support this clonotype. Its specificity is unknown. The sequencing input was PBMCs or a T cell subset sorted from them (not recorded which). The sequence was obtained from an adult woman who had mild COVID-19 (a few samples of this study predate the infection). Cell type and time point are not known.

The chain's CDR3 is CASSQDPASGGTDTQYF. The CDR3 nucleotides read TGTGCCAGCAGCCAAGATCCGGCTAGCGGAGGCACAGATACGCAGTATTTT. The rearrangement links TRBV4-2 to TRBJ2-3, with TRBD2 matching over 7 bases. The J segment lost 1 base and the V segment lost 0 bases, leaving 7 bases of the junction unmatched. The CDR3 contains 17 residues. CDR1 is LGHNA and CDR2 is YNFKEQ in the germline V gene.